The rows below give T cell receptor beta chains drawn from one sample of a study of T-cell reconstitution after alpha-beta-depleted transplantation in children. TCRdb re-derived calls from the PCR reads in MiXCR, one entry per CDR3 protein. Among tens of thousands of distinct CDR3 sequences listed, about 40% were seen once. This material consisted of PBMCs, mostly from graft donor cells, taken 360 days after TCRalphabeta/CD19-depleted stem cell transplant. The receptors stem from a male patient aged 10-17 years who had a stem cell transplant for acute lymphoblastic leukemia, so the T cells may come from the graft donor. Each CDR3 is given with its conserved first and last residue. D genes are given only for firm matches. Size is stated for part of the rows, as once, few or many counts, or as a class when the clone is expanded.

TRBJ2-1 - TRBV20-1 TRBD2 TGCAGTGCTGGTCCTAGCGGGAGAAGTAATGAGCAGTTCTTC CSAGPSGRSNEQFF
TRBJ2-5 - TRBV28 TRBD2 TGTGCCAGCAGTTTATGGTCTAGCGGTCTGCAAGAGACCCAGTACTTC CASSLWSSGLQETQYF
TRBJ2-5 once TRBV29-1 - TGCTCGGTGGGCCCCGTGGAGACCCAGTACTTC CSVGPVETQYF
TRBJ2-7 - TRBV7-9 - TGTGCCAGCAGCTTAGGGCCTAGCTCCGAGCAGTACTTC CASSLGPSSEQYF
TRBJ2-5 few TRBV29-1 TRBD2 TGCAGCGTTGTTAGCACTAGCGGATCCCAAGAGACCCAGTACTTC CSVVSTSGSQETQYF
TRBJ2-7 - TRBV20-1 - TGCAGTGCTTCGACAGGACTCTACGAGCAGTACTTC CSASTGLYEQYF
TRBJ1-1 few TRBV7-3 - TGTGCCAGCAGCTTAAGAGGACCTATGAACACTGAAGCTTTCTTT CASSLRGPMNTEAFF
TRBJ1-5 - TRBV12-3/TRBV12-4 TRBD1 TGTGCCAGCAGTGGACCAGGGGGAGGCAATCAGCCCCAGCATTTT CASSGPGGGNQPQHF
TRBJ2-1 few TRBV9 - TGTGCCAGCAGCGCTAGGGAGGGTCAGGGGCGATTCAATGAGCAGTTCTTC CASSAREGQGRFNEQFF
TRBJ1-2 once TRBV12-3/TRBV12-4 TRBD1 TGTGCCAGCAGTACATCCGGGACAGACAACTATGGCTACACCTTC CASSTSGTDNYGYTF